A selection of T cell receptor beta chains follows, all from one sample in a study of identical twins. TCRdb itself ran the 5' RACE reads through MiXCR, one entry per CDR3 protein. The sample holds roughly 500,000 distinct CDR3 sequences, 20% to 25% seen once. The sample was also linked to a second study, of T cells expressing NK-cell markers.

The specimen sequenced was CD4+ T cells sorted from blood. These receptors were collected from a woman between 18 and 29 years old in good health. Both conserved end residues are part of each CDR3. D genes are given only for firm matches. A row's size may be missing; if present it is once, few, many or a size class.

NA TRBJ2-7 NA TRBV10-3 TGTGCCATCAGTGAGTCTACGAGCTACGAGCAGTACTTC CAISESTSYEQYF
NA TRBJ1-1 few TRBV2 TGTGCCAGCGCGATCGGGGCAGGCACTGAAGCTTTCTTT CASAIGAGTEAFF
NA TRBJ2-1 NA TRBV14 TGTGCCAGCAGCTTTACTTCGGCGCGGTCCTACAATAAGCAGTTCTTC CASSFTSARSYNKQFF
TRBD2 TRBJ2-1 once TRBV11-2 TGTGCCAGCAGCCCAAAATCGGCCCGACTAGCGGAGCCCTACAATGAGCAGTTCTTC CASSPKSARLAEPYNEQFF
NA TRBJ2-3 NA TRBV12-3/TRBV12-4 TGTGCCAGCAGTCCTGACAGGCCGCGGGGAGATACGCAGTATTTT CASSPDRPRGDTQYF
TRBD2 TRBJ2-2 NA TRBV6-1 TGTGCCAGCAGTCTAGCGGGCCCGGCGAACACCGGGGAGCTGTTTTTT CASSLAGPANTGELFF
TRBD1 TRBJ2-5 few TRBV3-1 TGTGCCAGCAGTCTAAAGGGGGCATCAAGGCAGACCCAGTACTTC CASSLKGASRQTQYF
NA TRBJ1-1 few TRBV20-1 TGCAGTGCTAGATTCCTCCAGGGGAACACTGAAGCTTTCTTT CSARFLQGNTEAFF
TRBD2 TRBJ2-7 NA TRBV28 TGTGCCAGCAGTGCCCCAGGGACTAGCGGGGACGAGCAGTACTTC CASSAPGTSGDEQYF
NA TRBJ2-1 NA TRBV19 TGTGCCAGTAGTATAGAGGGCAGGGTCCCCTACAATGAGCAGTTCTTC CASSIEGRVPYNEQFF
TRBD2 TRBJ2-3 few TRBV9 TGTGCCAGCAGCGCCGAACTAGCGGGGGCTGGCACAGATACGCAGTATTTT CASSAELAGAGTDTQYF
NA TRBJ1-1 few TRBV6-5 TGTGCCAGCAGTTACGGACCGCGTAATCAAGCTTTCTTT CASSYGPRNQAFF
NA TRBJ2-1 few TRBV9 TGTGCCAGCAGCGTACGACCGAACAATGAGCAGTTCTTC CASSVRPNNEQFF
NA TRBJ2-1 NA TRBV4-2 TGTGCCAGCAGCCAGACCCCCGGGACTTCATACAATGAGCAGTTCTTC CASSQTPGTSYNEQFF
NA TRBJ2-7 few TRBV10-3 TGTGCCATCAGGGAAGGGGTTGTGGGTCACGAGCAGTACTTC CAIREGVVGHEQYF
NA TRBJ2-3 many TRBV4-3 TGCGCCAGCAGCCAAGAGCTGGGCCGGGAGTCAGATACGCAGTATTTT CASSQELGRESDTQYF
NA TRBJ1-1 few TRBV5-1 TGCGCCAGCAGCTTTGCGCAAACGGCTGAAGCTTTCTTT CASSFAQTAEAFF
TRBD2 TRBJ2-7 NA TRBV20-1 TGCAGTGCTAGACCCCCCCAAGGACTAGCTGCCTACGAGCAGTACTTC CSARPPQGLAAYEQYF
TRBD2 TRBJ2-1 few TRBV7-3 TGTGCCAGCAGCCCCAAGGGGACTAGCGGGACCAATGAGCAGTTCTTC CASSPKGTSGTNEQFF
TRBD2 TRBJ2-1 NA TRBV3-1 TGTGCCACCAGGTCCCGGGTAGCGGGAGCCAATGAGCAGTTCTTC CATRSRVAGANEQFF
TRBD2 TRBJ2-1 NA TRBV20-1 TGCAGTGCTAGAACCAGCGGGGGGGTGGACGAGCAGTTCTTC CSARTSGGVDEQFF
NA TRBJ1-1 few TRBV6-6 TGTGCCAGCAAGCGGCAGGGTGAAACTGAAGCTTTCTTT CASKRQGETEAFF
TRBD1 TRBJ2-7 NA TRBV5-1 TGCGCCAGCAGCTTGGCGGGACAGGTGGACGCCTACGAGCAGTACTTC CASSLAGQVDAYEQYF
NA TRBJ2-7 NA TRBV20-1 TGCAGTGCTAGAGCTTCAGGGCCCGGGCAGTACTTC CSARASGPGQYF
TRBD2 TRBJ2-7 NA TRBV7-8 TGTGCCAGCAGCTCGGGACTAGCGGGAGTCTCCTACGAGCAGTACTTC CASSSGLAGVSYEQYF
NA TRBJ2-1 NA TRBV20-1 TGCAGTGCTAGAATCCACCGTGGGAGCTCCTACAATGAGCAGTTCTTC CSARIHRGSSYNEQFF
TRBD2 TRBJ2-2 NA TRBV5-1 TGCGCCAGCATGATAGCGGGCACCGGGGAGCTGTTTTTT CASMIAGTGELFF
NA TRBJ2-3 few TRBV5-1 TGCGCCAGCAGCGAACCTCTAGGGAGCACAGATACGCAGTATTTT CASSEPLGSTDTQYF
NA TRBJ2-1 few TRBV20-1 TGCAGTGCCCCGTGGGCCATCTACAATGAGCAGTTCTTC CSAPWAIYNEQFF
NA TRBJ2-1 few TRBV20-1 TGCAGTGCTGGTACTTGGCAGAGCTCCTACAATGAGCAGTTCTTC CSAGTWQSSYNEQFF
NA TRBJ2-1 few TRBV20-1 TGCAGTGCCGGGACCCCGGGGGGCTCCAATGAGCAGTTCTTC CSAGTPGGSNEQFF
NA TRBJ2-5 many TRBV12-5 TGTGCTAGTGGTACCCTCGGGTGGGAGACCCAGTACTTC CASGTLGWETQYF
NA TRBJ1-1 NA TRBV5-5 TGTGCCAGCCAGCAGGGTCGTGGCACTGAAGCTTTCTTT CASQQGRGTEAFF
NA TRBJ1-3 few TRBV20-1 TGCAGTGCTAGAGATCGTACCTCTGGAAACACCATATATTTT CSARDRTSGNTIYF
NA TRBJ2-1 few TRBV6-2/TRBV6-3 TGTGCCAGCAGTTACTCGAGGGCTAGCTCGTCCTACAATGAGCAGTTCTTC CASSYSRASSSYNEQFF
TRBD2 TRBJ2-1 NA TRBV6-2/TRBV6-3 TGTGCCAGCAGTTACCGTGTGGGGGGGTCGAGTAGTGAGCAGTTCTTC CASSYRVGGSSSEQFF
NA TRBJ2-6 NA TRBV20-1 TGCAGTGCTAGAGATCAACAGGTCAACGTCCTGACTTTC CSARDQQVNVLTF